The clone carrying this T cell receptor (beta chain) was seen many times. Its antigen is as yet unknown. These patients, aged 18 to 65, had recently diagnosed hyperthyroidism lasting under 2 months. This entry comes from a study of T cells in Graves' hyperthyroidism and ophthalmopathy. Overall study findings and caveats: Before onset, by a median of around 6.1 months, the model predicted ophthalmopathy. Appearing also in blood were most of the thyroid clonotypes expanded above 0.001. Separation of ophthalmopathy from stable hyperthyroidism was achieved by a 13 V-J model.

This CDR3 contains 13 residues. Trimming at V came to 6 bases and at J to 5 bases, leaving 5 bases not matched to a gene. Germline CDR1 and CDR2: MNHGY and SAAAGT. Using RNA transcripts as the source, TCR beta CDR3 regions were amplified. With the HTBI primer set, the TCR CDR3 went through a first round of RT-PCR. TCRdb called the multiplex PCR reads again in MiXCR, with one record for every CDR3 protein. In the table there are around 620,000 distinct CDR3 sequences, 15% to 20% of which are singletons. This chain connects TRBV6-8 to TRBJ2-7; 9 bases align to TRBD1. Sequenced material: blood. This TCR derives from a woman between 25 and 40 years old with Graves' hyperthyroidism. CDR3 loop: CASSGTGRHEQYF. As DNA, the CDR3 is TGTGCCAGCAGCGGGACAGGGAGACACGAGCAGTACTTC.